Presented here are 16 T cell receptor beta chains from one specimen sequenced in a study of T cell responses to AZD1222 COVID-19 vaccine. Sequencing used immunoSEQ multiplex PCR; TCRdb keeps in-frame clones, though not all of them. The repertoire includes 120,000 or so clones, around 88% of them detected once, and 8.5% to 14% sits in the top ten. Sample: peripheral blood, taken on day 0 of MenACWY control vaccination. Receptor source: an adult in good health.

The chain combines TRBV10-3 with TRBJ2-7; 8 bases agree with TRBD1. The CDR3 sequence is 14 residues long. V lost 1 base and J lost 3; bases outside the gene matches: 2. Germline V CDR1 and CDR2: ENHRY, SYGVKD. The CDR3 sequence: CAISEFGQGYEQYF. The CDR3 DNA sequence: TGTGCCATCAGTGAGTTTGGACAGGGCTACGAGCAGTACTTC.

V is TRBV5-1 and J is TRBJ2-3, with no clear D. CDR1 and CDR2 (germline): SGHRS, YFSETQ. The CDR3 covers 14 residues. V was pared by 6 bases and J by 4 bases, with 15 bases between. The CDR3 spells CASKRAQSSDTQYF. In DNA, the CDR3 is TGCGCCAGCAAACGGGCCCAAAGTTCAGATACGCAGTATTTT.

The gene calls are TRBV6-1 and TRBJ1-2; 10 bases are shared with TRBD1. The CDR3 contains 15 residues. Germline CDR1 and CDR2: MNHNS and SASEGT. V gave up 0 bases and J gave up 7 bases; unmatched junction bases: 5. The CDR3 region has the DNA TGTGCCAGCAGTGAAGCGCGGACAGGGGGGATTGGCTACACCTTC. It yields the protein CASSEARTGGIGYTF.

For the CDR3, the DNA is TGTGCCAGCAGCTTGGCCGGCGGTAGGAATGAGCAGTTCTTC. It encodes CASSLAGGRNEQFF. V gene TRBV5-4 combines with J gene TRBJ2-1; no clear D gene. This CDR3 is built from 14 residues. CDR1 is SGHNT and CDR2 is YYREEE in the germline V gene (reference sequence). V lost 0 bases and J 7 bases, leaving 11 bases between the germline ends.

The rearrangement joins TRBV30 to TRBJ2-2; 7 bases align to TRBD2. Trimming removed 4 bases from V and 2 bases from J; junction bases left unmatched: 4. Germline V CDR1 and CDR2: GTSNPN, SVGIG (reference sequence). The CDR3 contains 14 residues. For the CDR3, the DNA is TGTGCCTGGACTAGCGGAGCCAACACCGGGGAGCTGTTTTTT. This translates into CAWTSGANTGELFF.

The chain joins TRBV5-1 to TRBJ2-7, with 12 bases matching TRBD2. CDR1 is SGHRS and CDR2 is YFSETQ in the germline V gene. This CDR3 comprises 18 residues. V gave up 0 bases and J gave up 6 bases; unmatched junction bases: 13. Here the CDR3 DNA reads TGCGCCAGCAGCTTGGGACTAGCGGGAGAACCGCGGGTCGCCGAGCAGTACTTC. Translated, it gives CASSLGLAGEPRVAEQYF.

The V gene is TRBV7-2, the J gene TRBJ1-3, with D tentatively TRBD1 (5 bases). Germline V CDR1 and CDR2: SGHTA, FQGNSA. V lost 6 bases and J 0 bases, leaving 9 bases between the germline ends. The CDR3 has 14 amino acids. CDR3 amino acids: CASSHQGSGNTIYF. The CDR3 coding sequence is TGTGCCAGCAGTCATCAGGGCTCTGGAAACACCATATATTTT.

This chain links TRBV19 with TRBJ2-2; 7 bases are shared with TRBD1. CDR1 and CDR2 (germline): LNHDA, SQIVND (reference sequence). The junction had 6 bases not matched to a gene; V was cut back by 5 bases and J by 3 bases. CDR3 size: 15 residues. Written as DNA, the CDR3 is TGTGCCAGTAGTGAACCGGGACAGTACACCGGGGAGCTGTTTTTT. It translates to CASSEPGQYTGELFF.

The CDR3 sequence is CASSLRVRNTGELFF. The DNA for the CDR3 is TGTGCCAGCAGCTTGAGAGTGCGAAACACCGGGGAGCTGTTTTTT. The chain joins TRBV5-8 to TRBJ2-2; D is undetermined. CDR3 length: 15 residues. Germline assignment: CDR1 SGHTS and CDR2 YDEGEE. The germline V and J ends were trimmed by 1 base and 2 bases, with 9 bases remaining between them.

The chain employs TRBV10-3 and TRBJ1-5, with TRBD1 as a possible D gene (6 bases). The germline CDR1 and CDR2 sequences are ENHRY and SYGVKD. Trimming stripped 10 bases from V and 0 bases from J, with 19 bases between. This CDR3 has 16 amino acids. The CDR3: CATMGGGKYSNQPQHF. CDR3 DNA sequence: TGTGCCACCATGGGAGGGGGGAAATATAGCAATCAGCCCCAGCATTTT.

The chain recombines TRBV2 with TRBJ1-3; D possibly corresponds to TRBD1 (6 bases). Germline values: CDR1 SNHLY, CDR2 FYNNEI. V was trimmed by 10 bases and J by 4 bases, leaving 17 bases between them. The CDR3 loop spans 14 amino acids. CDR3 in amino acids: CAIPWGTFGNTIYF. CDR3 DNA sequence: TGTGCCATCCCATGGGGGACATTCGGAAACACCATATATTTT. The full variable domain, rest sourced from reference TRBV2 and TRBJ1-3, is EPEVTQTPSHQVTQMGQEVILRCVPISNHLYFYWYRQILGQKVEFLVSFYNNEISEKSEIFDDQFSVERPDGSNFTLKIRSTKLEDSAMYFCAIPWGTFGNTIYFGEGSWLTVV.

CDR3 region: CASSLTGENQPQHF. Here the CDR3 DNA reads TGTGCCAGCAGCCTGACAGGGGAAAATCAGCCCCAGCATTTT. The rearrangement uses TRBV7-9 and TRBJ1-5; TRBD1 matches at 8 bases. Germline trimming cut 5 bases from V and 4 bases from J; bases unmatched to any gene: 4. From germline, CDR1 is SEHNR and CDR2 FQNEAQ (reference sequence). CDR3 length equals 14 residues.

This chain uses TRBV21-1 with TRBJ2-7; the listed D gene, TRBD2, was not tested against the DNA. TRBV21-1 is reported as a pseudogene. The CDR3 loop spans 16 amino acids. The DNA of the CDR3 is TGTGCCAGCAGCAAAGGTCGGGGGGGACCCTTCTACGAGCAGTACTTC. Protein sequence: CASSKGRGGPFYEQYF.

The chain links TRBV7-8 to TRBJ2-6; D may be TRBD1 (6 bases). Germline CDR1 is SGHVS and CDR2 is FQNEAQ. This CDR3 has 18 amino acids. Trimming took off 5 bases at V and 2 bases at J, with 19 bases between the two ends. CDR3 loop: CASSGRGQRLTGANVLTF. CDR3 DNA: TGTGCCAGCAGCGGACGAGGACAGAGACTGACTGGGGCCAACGTCCTGACTTTC.

The V and J genes are TRBV30 and TRBJ1-6; no definite D call. The CDR3 length is 15 residues. Germline lookup yields CDR1 GTSNPN and CDR2 SVGIG (reference sequence). Trimming removed 2 bases from V and 4 bases from J, with 12 bases in between. The chain's CDR3 is CAWSPGLGYNSPLHF. For the CDR3, the DNA is TGTGCCTGGAGTCCAGGTTTGGGGTATAATTCACCCCTCCACTTT.

The V gene is TRBV7-2, the J gene TRBJ2-5, with D perhaps TRBD2 (6 bases). Looked up from germline, CDR1 is SGHTA and CDR2 is FQGNSA. Trimming took off 1 base at V and 5 bases at J, with 17 bases between the two ends. This CDR3 has 16 residues. CDR3 sequence (DNA): TGTGCCAGCAGCTTAGGGGGGACTTTAAGGCGGGAGACCCAGTACTTC. This codes for CASSLGGTLRRETQYF.